This record looks at one T cell receptor beta chain sequence and its context. Antigen unknown. These data are taken from a study of T cell repertoires in cytomegalovirus infection. TCRdb analysed the reads with MiXCR anew, one entry per CDR3 protein. Counted here are tens of thousands of distinct CDR3 sequences, approximately 20% occurring once; the ten biggest clones make up around 20%. Germline CDR1 reads SGHVS; CDR2 reads FNYEAQ. The length of the CDR3 is 17 residues. Losses at the gene ends were 4 bases for V and 6 bases for J; bases not matched to a gene: 14. The genes are TRBV7-6 and TRBJ2-1; 8 positions agree with TRBD1. Sequencing was performed on PBMCs, sequenced either directly or after in vitro stimulation (not recorded which). This sequence originates from a human donor in good health (CMV status not recorded). Some clones in this sample may be carry-over from other donors' samples. Written as DNA, the CDR3 is TGTGCCAGCAGCTCTACCCGGACAGGGCTGAGGATCAATGAGCAGTTCTTC. Amino acid sequence: CASSSTRTGLRINEQFF.